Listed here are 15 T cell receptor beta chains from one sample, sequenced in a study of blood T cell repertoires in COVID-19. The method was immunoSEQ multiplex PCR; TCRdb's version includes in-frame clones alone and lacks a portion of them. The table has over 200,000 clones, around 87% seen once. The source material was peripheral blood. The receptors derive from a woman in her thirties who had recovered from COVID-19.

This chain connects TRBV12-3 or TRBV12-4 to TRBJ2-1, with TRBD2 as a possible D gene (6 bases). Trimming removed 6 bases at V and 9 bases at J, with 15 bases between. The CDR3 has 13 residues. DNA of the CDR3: TGTGCCAGCAGAATGGGGGGTTTTGGTGAGCAGTTCTTC. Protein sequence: CASRMGGFGEQFF.

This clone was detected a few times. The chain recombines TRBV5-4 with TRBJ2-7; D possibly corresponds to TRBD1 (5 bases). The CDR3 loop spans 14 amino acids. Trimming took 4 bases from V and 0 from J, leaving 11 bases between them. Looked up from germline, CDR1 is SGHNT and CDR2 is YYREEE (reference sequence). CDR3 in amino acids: CASSTSDTSYEQYF. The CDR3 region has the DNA TGTGCCAGCAGCACCTCGGACACCTCCTACGAGCAGTACTTC.

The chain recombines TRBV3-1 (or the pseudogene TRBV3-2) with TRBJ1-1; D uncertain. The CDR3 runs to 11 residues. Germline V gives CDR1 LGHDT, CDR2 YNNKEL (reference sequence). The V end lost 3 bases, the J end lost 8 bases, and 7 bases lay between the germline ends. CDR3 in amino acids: CASSHSGEAFF. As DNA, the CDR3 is TGTGCCAGCAGCCATTCGGGAGAAGCTTTCTTT.

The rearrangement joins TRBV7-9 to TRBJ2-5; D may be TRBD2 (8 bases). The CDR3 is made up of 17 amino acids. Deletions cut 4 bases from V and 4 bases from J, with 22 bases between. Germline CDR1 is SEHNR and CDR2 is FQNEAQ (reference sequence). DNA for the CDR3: TGTGCCAGCAGCTACCCGGGAGGGGGCCCTAAAGGAGAGACCCAGTACTTC. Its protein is CASSYPGGGPKGETQYF.

Written as DNA, the CDR3 is TGTGCCAGCAGCTCCGAGATCACAGATACGCAGTATTTT. Translation gives CASSSEITDTQYF. V is TRBV7-2 and J is TRBJ2-3; no reliable D call. V lost 4 bases and J lost 2, with 7 bases in between. The CDR3 is 13 residues long. The germline V gene has CDR1 SGHTA and CDR2 FQGNSA.

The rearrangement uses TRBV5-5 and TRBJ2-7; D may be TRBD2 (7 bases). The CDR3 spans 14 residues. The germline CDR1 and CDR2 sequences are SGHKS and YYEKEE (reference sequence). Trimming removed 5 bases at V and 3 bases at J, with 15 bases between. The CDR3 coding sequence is TGTGCCAGCAGTGGGGGGGCAGCCATCTACGAGCAGTACTTC. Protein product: CASSGGAAIYEQYF.

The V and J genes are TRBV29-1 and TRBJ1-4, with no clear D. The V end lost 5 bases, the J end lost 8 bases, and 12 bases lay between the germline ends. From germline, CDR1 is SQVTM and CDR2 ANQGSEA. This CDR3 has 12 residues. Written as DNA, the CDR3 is TGCAGCGTTATTGACCTAGAAGAAAAACTGTTTTTT. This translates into CSVIDLEEKLFF. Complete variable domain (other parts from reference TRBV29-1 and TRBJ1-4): SAVISQKPSRDICQRGTSLTIQCQVDSQVTMMFWYRQQPGQSLTLIATANQGSEATYESGFVIDKFPISRPNLTFSTLTVSNMSPEDSSIYLCSVIDLEEKLFFGSGTQLSVL.

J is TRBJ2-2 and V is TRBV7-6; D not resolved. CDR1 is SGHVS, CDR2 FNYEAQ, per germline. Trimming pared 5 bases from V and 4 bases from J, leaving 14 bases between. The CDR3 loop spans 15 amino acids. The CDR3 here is CASSRNTNPTGELFF. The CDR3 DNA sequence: TGTGCCAGCAGCAGAAATACTAACCCCACCGGGGAGCTGTTTTTT.

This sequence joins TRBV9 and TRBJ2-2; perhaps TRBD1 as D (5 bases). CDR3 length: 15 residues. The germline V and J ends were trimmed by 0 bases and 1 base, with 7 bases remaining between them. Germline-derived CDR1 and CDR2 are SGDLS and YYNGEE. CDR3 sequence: CASSVDDRNTGELFF. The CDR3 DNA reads TGTGCCAGCAGCGTAGACGACAGGAACACCGGGGAGCTGTTTTTT.

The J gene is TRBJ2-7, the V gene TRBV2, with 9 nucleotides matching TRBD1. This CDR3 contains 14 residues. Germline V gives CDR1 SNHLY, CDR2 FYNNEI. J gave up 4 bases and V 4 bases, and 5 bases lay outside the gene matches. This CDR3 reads CASSVETGGYEQYF. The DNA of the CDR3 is TGTGCCAGCAGTGTGGAGACAGGGGGATACGAGCAGTACTTC.

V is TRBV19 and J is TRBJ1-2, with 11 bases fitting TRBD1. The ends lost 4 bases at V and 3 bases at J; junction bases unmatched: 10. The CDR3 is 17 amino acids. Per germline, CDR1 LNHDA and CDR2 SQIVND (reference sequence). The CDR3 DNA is TGTGCCAGTAGTACCTTTCCCGGGACAGGGGGTGACTATGGCTACACCTTC. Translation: CASSTFPGTGGDYGYTF.

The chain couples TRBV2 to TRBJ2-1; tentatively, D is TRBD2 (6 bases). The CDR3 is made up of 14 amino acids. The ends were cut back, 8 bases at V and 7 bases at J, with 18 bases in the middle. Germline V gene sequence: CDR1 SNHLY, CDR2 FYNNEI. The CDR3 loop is CASRVRGLRNEQFF. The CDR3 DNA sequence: TGTGCCAGCCGGGTTCGGGGGTTGAGGAATGAGCAGTTCTTC. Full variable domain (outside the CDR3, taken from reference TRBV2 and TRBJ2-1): EPEVTQTPSHQVTQMGQEVILRCVPISNHLYFYWYRQILGQKVEFLVSFYNNEISEKSEIFDDQFSVERPDGSNFTLKIRSTKLEDSAMYFCASRVRGLRNEQFFGPGTRLTVL.

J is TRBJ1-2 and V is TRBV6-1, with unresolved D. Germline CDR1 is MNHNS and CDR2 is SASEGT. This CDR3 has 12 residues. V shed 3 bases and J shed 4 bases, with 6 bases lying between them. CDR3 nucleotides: TGTGCCAGCAGTGATAACACCTATGGCTACACCTTC. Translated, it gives CASSDNTYGYTF.

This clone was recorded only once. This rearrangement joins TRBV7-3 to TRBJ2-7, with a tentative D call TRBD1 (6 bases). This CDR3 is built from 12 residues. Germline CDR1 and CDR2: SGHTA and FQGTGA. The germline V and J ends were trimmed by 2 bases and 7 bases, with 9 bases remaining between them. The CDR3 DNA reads TGTGCCAGCAGCTTAGAAGGGGGTGAGCAGTACTTC. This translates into CASSLEGGEQYF.

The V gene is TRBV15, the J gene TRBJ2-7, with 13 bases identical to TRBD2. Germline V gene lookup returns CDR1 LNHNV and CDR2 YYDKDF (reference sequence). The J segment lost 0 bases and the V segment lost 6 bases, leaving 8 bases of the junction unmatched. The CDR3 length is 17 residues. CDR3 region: CATSPTSGGSSSYEQYF. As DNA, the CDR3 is TGTGCCACCAGTCCGACTAGCGGGGGGTCCTCCTCCTACGAGCAGTACTTC.